This is a list of T cell receptor beta chains from one sample in a study of radiation and T cells in renal cell carcinoma. Assay: immunoSEQ multiplex PCR; the TCRdb copy retains only in-frame clones and omits some. The sample yields approximately 140,000 clones, around 90% seen once. The specimen was blood, collected from a patient whose treatment included radiotherapy and nephrectomy. The origin of the receptors is a woman between 65 and 79 years old with renal cell carcinoma. Both conserved end residues are trimmed from each CDR3.

J	length	V	CDR3
TRBJ2-3	12	TRBV5-4	ASSTGTLTDTQY
TRBJ1-3	14	TRBV11-2	ASSFGAGLTGNTIY
TRBJ2-6	11	TRBV7-2	ASSLAGGVYLT
TRBJ2-2	13	TRBV5-5	ASSLTGHNTGELF
TRBJ1-3	12	TRBV19	ASSEQGAGNTIY
TRBJ1-5	14	TRBV11-3	ASSPPGQGPNQPQH
TRBJ1-2	13	TRBV5-6	ASSLEPLNNYGYT
TRBJ2-1	14	TRBV9	ASSGRTSGEYNEQF
TRBJ2-7	13	TRBV7-2	ASSLNRGGTYEQY
TRBJ2-2	16	TRBV7-9	ASSLLGDLETNTGELF
TRBJ1-2	13	TRBV4-1	ASSQVPQGPYGYT
TRBJ2-3	11	TRBV6-6	ASRQGGTDTQY
TRBJ2-1	15	TRBV5-1	ASMDGGGPPFYNEQF
TRBJ1-6	12	TRBV5-1	ASSLSSYNSPLH
TRBJ1-6	14	TRBV14	ASSQVAGSFNSPLH
TRBJ2-1	13	TRBV7-3	ASSGRDRVSNEQF
TRBJ2-1	13	TRBV6-5	ASSYSNGQRNEQF
TRBJ2-1	12	TRBV9	ASSVSQANNEQF
TRBJ1-2	10	TRBV30	AWSVLLYGYT
TRBJ1-1	10	TRBV6-6	ASIQGLTEAF
TRBJ2-7	13	TRBV6-6	ASGRRTGTLDEQY
TRBJ1-1	13	TRBV15	ATSRDWDRNTEAF
TRBJ2-5	11	TRBV12-5	ASGSGTGETQY
TRBJ2-7	10	TRBV2	ASMGTPYEQY
TRBJ2-2	15	TRBV28	ASSLTGTNTNTGELF
TRBJ2-3	15	TRBV12-5	ASGSSTAGGGTDTQY
TRBJ1-5	13	TRBV5-1	ASSLGGGISQPQH
TRBJ1-2	10	TRBV5-6	ASSLAGFGYT
TRBJ2-3	12	TRBV10-1	ASGGGRATDTQY
TRBJ2-5	13	TRBV6-5	ASSSPSGGSETQY
TRBJ2-1	13	TRBV2	ASSARTGLYNEQF
TRBJ2-5	15	TRBV7-6	ASSLGAGGADQETQY
TRBJ1-2	11	TRBV28	ASSFFGPYGYT
TRBJ2-6	13	TRBV19	ASSPTGSGANVLT
TRBJ2-1	14	TRBV7-2	ASSFGTRLTYNEQF
TRBJ2-3	13	TRBV5-6	ASSFKGLVTDTQY
TRBJ1-6	13	TRBV4-3	ASSQEGRSDSPLH
TRBJ1-1	11	TRBV5-6	ASSRGTATEAF
TRBJ1-5	11	TRBV6-5	ASRQGSNQPQH
TRBJ2-5	13	TRBV7-2	ASTLSRGPQETQY
TRBJ1-4	12	TRBV4-2	ASSLRTGGEKLF